Shown below are 6 T cell receptor beta chains from a single sample sequenced in a study of T cell changes during pregnancy in multiple sclerosis. Profiling relied on immunoSEQ multiplex PCR, and the TCRdb table lists in-frame clones only, not all of them. The table has around 50,000 clones, over 90% seen once; the top ten hold 0.5%. The sample here was CD4+ T cells from peripheral blood mononuclear cells, taken in the third trimester of pregnancy. These receptors were taken from a female donor with multiple sclerosis, enrolled in a pregnancy study.

The CDR3 DNA follows: TGCGCCAGCAGCTTACAGGGGGCTGAAAAACTGTTTTTT. Protein product: CASSLQGAEKLFF. The chain carries TRBV5-1 and TRBJ1-4; 9 bases match TRBD1. CDR1 is SGHRS, CDR2 YFSETQ, per germline. The CDR3 length is 13 residues. V lost 2 bases and J lost 7; bases outside the gene matches: 0.

The CDR3 loop is CASSRPRGGGYEKLFF. As DNA, the CDR3 is TGCGCCAGCAGCCGCCCCAGGGGCGGAGGATACGAAAAACTGTTTTTT. The rearrangement links TRBV4-1 to TRBJ1-4; maybe TRBD1 (6 bases). The CDR3 is 16 amino acids. With 4 bases removed from V and 8 bases from J, the gap between germline ends came to 20 bases. In germline, CDR1 is MGHRA, CDR2 YSYEKL.

The rearrangement joins TRBV7-3 to TRBJ2-3, with 9 bases aligning to TRBD2. This CDR3 has 14 amino acids. V lost 4 bases and J lost 6; bases outside the gene matches: 5. Germline V gene lookup returns CDR1 SGHTA and CDR2 FQGTGA. The CDR3 here is CASSSSGGRDTQYF. The CDR3 nucleotides are TGTGCCAGCAGCTCCAGCGGGGGGCGGGATACGCAGTATTTT.

The J gene is TRBJ1-2, the V gene TRBV9, with D unclear. V lost 4 bases, J lost 2 bases, and 9 bases lay in between. The CDR3 totals 13 residues. Germline CDR1 reads SGDLS; CDR2 reads YYNGEE. DNA of the CDR3: TGTGCCAGCAGCCCAGGTGACAACTATGGCTACACCTTC. This encodes CASSPGDNYGYTF.

This clone was found once. CDR3 loop: CATSTANYGYTF. In DNA form, the CDR3 reads TGTGCCACATCGACAGCGAACTATGGCTACACCTTC. The chain recombines TRBV25-1 with TRBJ1-2; D is possibly TRBD1 (5 bases). CDR1 is MGHDK, CDR2 SYGVNS, per germline. Deletions cut 10 bases from V and 2 bases from J, with 11 bases between. This CDR3 comprises 12 residues.

The chain carries TRBV11-1 and TRBJ2-4, with 10 bases matching TRBD1. The length of the CDR3 is 15 residues. Germline V gives CDR1 SGHAT, CDR2 FQDESV (reference sequence). Trimming removed 5 bases from V and 3 bases from J; junction bases left unmatched: 4. CDR3 coding DNA: TGTGCCAGCAGCGACCGGGACAGGGGCAAAAACATTCAGTACTTC. This encodes CASSDRDRGKNIQYF. The full variable domain, its missing parts supplied by reference TRBV11-1 and TRBJ2-4, is EAEVAQSPRYKITEKSQAVAFWCDPISGHATLYWYRQILGQGPELLVQFQDESVVDDSQLPKDRFSAERLKGVDSTLKIQPAELGDSAMYLCASSDRDRGKNIQYFGAGTRLSVL.